What follows are 23 T cell receptor beta chains derived from one specimen sequenced in a study of T cells in Graves' hyperthyroidism and ophthalmopathy. From RNA transcripts, TCR beta CDR3 regions were amplified. Primed by the HTBI set, a first-round RT-PCR was run on the TCR CDR3. TCRdb called the multiplex PCR reads again in MiXCR, with one record for every CDR3 protein. Of about 270,000 distinct CDR3 sequences in the sample, about 25% were seen once. The sequencing sample was made of blood. The source of these receptors is a man aged 35 to 55 with Graves' hyperthyroidism that later progressed to Graves' ophthalmopathy.

This clonotype has at least ten counts. The chain uses TRBV7-8 and TRBJ1-5; D is perhaps TRBD1 (6 bases). Germline V gene sequence: CDR1 SGHVS, CDR2 FQNEAQ. Deletions cut 6 bases from V and 9 bases from J, with 24 bases between. This CDR3 comprises 16 residues. For the CDR3, the DNA is TGTGCCAGCAGTCTAAATAGCAGGGGCGCCAAGGGGCCCCAGCATTTT. This translates into CASSLNSRGAKGPQHF.

The chain carries TRBV20-1 and TRBJ1-1, with D unresolved. Trimming took 2 bases from V and 1 from J, leaving 17 bases between them. There are 16 residues in the CDR3. Germline V gene data show CDR1 as DFQATT and CDR2 as SNEGSKA (reference sequence). The CDR3 DNA is TGCAGTGCTAGAAGGACGGGAGGGTTTAAGAACACTGAAGCTTTCTTT. Amino acids: CSARRTGGFKNTEAFF.

The V and J genes are TRBV5-1 and TRBJ2-7; TRBD1 aligns across 7 bases. The CDR3 is 15 amino acids. After removal of 3 bases from V and 6 bases from J, the junction contained 12 bases not matched to a gene. Germline V gives CDR1 SGHRS, CDR2 YFSETQ. CDR3 DNA sequence: TGCGCCAGCAGCTCACCGGGACAGCCAGACGCCGAGCAGTACTTC. Residues: CASSSPGQPDAEQYF.

Ten or more counts support this clonotype. The CDR3 sequence: CRPDGGLRYTF. The CDR3 nucleotides read TGCAGACCCGACGGAGGACTCCGCTACACCTTC. The rearrangement uses TRBV20-1 and TRBJ1-2, with D hard to call. Germline V gene lookup returns CDR1 DFQATT and CDR2 SNEGSKA (reference sequence). This CDR3 is built from 11 residues.

The chain is built from TRBV20-1 and TRBJ2-7; TRBD1 agrees at 11 bases. Unmatched junction bases numbered 6, after V lost 6 bases and J lost 5 bases. Germline lookup yields CDR1 DFQATT and CDR2 SNEGSKA (reference sequence). The CDR3 loop spans 13 amino acids. DNA of the CDR3: TGCAGTGCCGGGACAGGGGGGAGGAACGAGCAGTACTTC. It yields the protein CSAGTGGRNEQYF.

V and J are TRBV27 and TRBJ2-5, with D possibly called TRBD1 or TRBD2 (5 bases each). This CDR3 comprises 13 residues. V lost 1 base and J lost 5, with 8 bases in between. Germline CDR1 is MNHEY and CDR2 is SMNVEV (reference sequence). Written as DNA, the CDR3 is TGTGCCAGCAGTTTATTTGGGGGTGAGACCCAGTACTTC. This sequence encodes CASSLFGGETQYF.

This sequence joins TRBV6-5 and TRBJ2-7; D assignment may be TRBD1 or TRBD2 (5 bases each). Trimming shortened V by 4 bases and J by 0 bases, and 13 bases separated the two germline ends. Looked up from germline, CDR1 is MNHEY and CDR2 is SVGAGI. CDR3 length: 15 residues. The CDR3 sequence: CASSFRSGHSYEQYF. For the CDR3, the DNA is TGTGCCAGCAGTTTTCGGAGCGGACACTCCTACGAGCAGTACTTC.

This clonotype was seen a single time. V is TRBV29-1 and J is TRBJ1-1, with 7 bases aligning to TRBD1. V gave up 0 bases and J gave up 7 bases; unmatched junction bases: 5. The CDR3 contains 13 residues. Germline loops: CDR1 SQVTM, CDR2 ANQGSEA. CDR3 region: CSVEEGTAFEAFF. In DNA form, the CDR3 reads TGCAGCGTTGAAGAGGGGACAGCATTTGAAGCTTTCTTT.

The table lists this clonotype with many counts. The V call is TRBV19, the J call TRBJ1-5; the D is unclear. This CDR3 has 15 residues. Germline CDR1 and CDR2: LNHDA and SQIVND (reference sequence). Trimming shortened V by 8 bases and J by 3 bases, and 17 bases separated the two germline ends. The CDR3 is CASRGNRRDNQPQHF. The CDR3 DNA is TGTGCCAGTCGAGGGAACCGGAGGGACAATCAGCCCCAGCATTTT.

The chain combines TRBV20-1 with TRBJ1-1, with D tentatively TRBD1 (5 bases). Trimming took off 6 bases at V and 8 bases at J, with 19 bases between the two ends. Germline V lookup: CDR1 DFQATT, CDR2 SNEGSKA (reference sequence). The CDR3 loop spans 13 amino acids. The CDR3, as DNA: TGCAGTGCCAGAACAGGTCCTACCCCCGAAGCTTTCTTT. This gives the protein CSARTGPTPEAFF.

In this sample, this clonotype turned up a few times. This may stem from a read error, because a much larger clone lies one nucleotide away. The chain uses TRBV12-5 and TRBJ1-1; D remains unclear. Germline V gene data show CDR1 as LGHNT and CDR2 as FRNRAP. The CDR3 has 11 amino acids. The V end lost 8 bases, the J end lost 6 bases, and 10 bases lay between the germline ends. This CDR3 reads CASSGYPEAFF. The CDR3 DNA reads as TGTGCTAGTAGTGGGTATCCTGAAGCTTTCTTT.

This clonotype was recorded a few times. The genes are TRBV12-3 or TRBV12-4 and TRBJ1-5; D gene unclear. This CDR3 has 12 amino acids. The V end was cut by 8 bases, the J end by 5 bases, with 10 bases between. CDR3 sequence: CASSVRHQPQHF. The CDR3, as DNA: TGTGCCAGCTCGGTCAGACATCAGCCCCAGCATTTT.

This clonotype has ten or more counts. The chain links TRBV6-5 to TRBJ2-7; weak D call: TRBD2 (6 bases). Germline V gene lookup returns CDR1 MNHEY and CDR2 SVGAGI. This CDR3 region has 12 residues. V lost 11 bases and J 6 bases, leaving 17 bases between the germline ends. DNA of the CDR3: TGTGCCGGAGGGCAGGGAAGTCGCGAGCAGTACTTC. This translates into CAGGQGSREQYF.

The V call is TRBV7-2, the J call TRBJ2-7; 9 bases are a match to TRBD2. V trimming: 1 base; J trimming: 3 bases; junction bases outside the gene matches: 4. The CDR3 totals 15 residues. Looked up from germline, CDR1 is SGHTA and CDR2 is FQGNSA. The DNA of the CDR3 is TGTGCCAGCAGCTTAGTCCCTAGCGGGAACTACGAGCAGTACTTC. Protein product: CASSLVPSGNYEQYF.

This clonotype has a count of ten or more. The V gene is TRBV5-1, the J gene TRBJ2-5; 11 bases agree with TRBD2. V was clipped by 4 bases and J by 5 bases; unmatched bases: 10. The CDR3 has 16 amino acids. Germline CDR1 and CDR2: SGHRS and YFSETQ. CDR3 sequence (DNA): TGCGCCAGCAGCGCCGGGGGACTAGCGGAAAAGGAGACCCAGTACTTC. Translation gives CASSAGGLAEKETQYF.

In this sample, this clonotype turned up many times. The J gene is TRBJ1-2, the V gene TRBV7-9; D perhaps matches TRBD1 (5 bases). This CDR3 has 12 residues. Per germline, CDR1 SEHNR and CDR2 FQNEAQ (reference sequence). V dropped 4 bases and J dropped 7 bases, with 10 bases sitting between them. CDR3 protein: CASSYAGGGYTF. The CDR3 DNA reads TGTGCCAGCAGCTACGCCGGGGGTGGCTACACCTTC.

The rearrangement joins TRBV18 to TRBJ2-7; 7 bases map to TRBD2. J was trimmed by 7 bases and V by 2 bases; bases with no gene match: 8. CDR3 length: 14 residues. CDR1 is KGHSH and CDR2 is LQKENI in the germline V gene. Written as DNA, the CDR3 is TGTGCCAGCTCACCAGCGGGAGTGATGGGGGAGCAGTACTTC. Translation: CASSPAGVMGEQYF.

V usage is TRBV6-1 and J usage is TRBJ2-5; 9 bases agree with TRBD1. V lost 6 bases, J lost 5 bases, and 4 bases stayed unmatched. Germline V gene sequence: CDR1 MNHNS, CDR2 SASEGT. This CDR3 has 13 residues. Here the CDR3 DNA reads TGTGCCAGCAGGGGACAGGGAGCGGAGACCCAGTACTTC. It is translated as CASRGQGAETQYF.

The table lists this clonotype with a count of one. This chain uses TRBV27 with TRBJ1-5, with TRBD1 matching 9 bases. CDR1 is MNHEY, CDR2 SMNVEV, per germline (reference sequence). Trimming at V came to 6 bases and at J to 2 bases, leaving 11 bases not matched to a gene. The CDR3 runs to 17 residues. CDR3 amino acids: CASSPTGGKWGNQPQHF. The CDR3 DNA reads TGTGCCAGCAGCCCAACAGGGGGCAAATGGGGCAATCAGCCCCAGCATTTT.

The chain couples TRBV29-1 to TRBJ1-1; TRBD1 matches at 7 bases. V lost 7 bases to trimming and J lost 6 bases; unmatched junction nucleotides: 5. The CDR3 extends over 11 amino acids. Germline assignment: CDR1 SQVTM and CDR2 ANQGSEA. CDR3 sequence: CSEMTGSEAFF. The CDR3 DNA reads TGCAGCGAGATGACAGGGTCTGAAGCTTTCTTT.

This clonotype appeared many times. The rearrangement links TRBV20-1 to TRBJ1-2; no firm D call. V was pared by 0 bases and J by 4 bases, with 9 bases between. The germline V gene encodes CDR1 DFQATT and CDR2 SNEGSKA (reference sequence). The CDR3 runs to 13 residues. As DNA, the CDR3 is TGCAGTGCTAGAGATGGGGAGGGCTATGGCTACACCTTC. Its translation: CSARDGEGYGYTF.

There are many counts of this clonotype. One junction end disagrees with the germline gene, perhaps due to a read error. The V call is TRBV19, the J call TRBJ1-3; D remains ambiguous. CDR1 LNHDA and CDR2 SQIVND come from the germline V gene (reference sequence). This CDR3 spans 13 amino acids. The CDR3 nucleotides read TGTGCCAGTAGCGTAGCCTCCGGAAGCACCATATATTTT. Translation: CASSVASGSTIYF.

In this sample, this clonotype turned up once. The chain couples TRBV20-1 to TRBJ1-1, with 7 bases lining up with TRBD1. J gave up 0 bases and V 6 bases, and 4 bases lay outside the gene matches. Looked up from germline, CDR1 is DFQATT and CDR2 is SNEGSKA (reference sequence). The CDR3 runs 13 residues. The CDR3 region has the DNA TGCAGTGCAGGGACAGCAATGAACACTGAAGCTTTCTTT. Amino acids: CSAGTAMNTEAFF.